This T cell receptor (beta chain) emerged from a study of CD8+ T cells in alopecia areata. Study-wide context: Tofacitinib continued for 6 to 18 months and was then withheld for 6 months.

In each case, RNA was isolated and then reverse transcribed into cDNA as the sequencing template. Assay used: immunoSEQ multiplex PCR; TCRdb lists only in-frame clones, some missing. The sample has about 200,000 clones, around 60% seen once; the top ten hold 3.3%. The treatment was: oral pan-JAK inhibitor, 5-10 mg twice daily. Obtained from alopecia areata patients were lesional scalp punch biopsies along with peripheral blood. Cell sorting was applied to PBMCs, and CD4+ and CD8+ T cells were collected. A remark on this clone: Its target is not known.

General observations from the study: Higher clonality was seen in lesional scalp than in normal scalp, especially in alopecia totalis/universalis.

The clonotype comes from a human donor with alopecia areata. The sample here was CD4+ T cells sorted from blood, taken at week 4, from a patient treated with tofacitinib.

This CDR3 is CASSSGQGGIQYF. The CDR3 DNA sequence: TGTGCCAGCAGCTCCGGACAGGGCGGGATTCAGTACTTC. The V gene is TRBV7-9, the J gene TRBJ2-4; 8 nucleotides line up with TRBD1. The length of the CDR3 is 13 residues. Germline assignment: CDR1 SEHNR and CDR2 FQNEAQ (reference sequence). The J segment lost 10 bases and the V segment lost 4 bases, leaving 6 bases of the junction unmatched.